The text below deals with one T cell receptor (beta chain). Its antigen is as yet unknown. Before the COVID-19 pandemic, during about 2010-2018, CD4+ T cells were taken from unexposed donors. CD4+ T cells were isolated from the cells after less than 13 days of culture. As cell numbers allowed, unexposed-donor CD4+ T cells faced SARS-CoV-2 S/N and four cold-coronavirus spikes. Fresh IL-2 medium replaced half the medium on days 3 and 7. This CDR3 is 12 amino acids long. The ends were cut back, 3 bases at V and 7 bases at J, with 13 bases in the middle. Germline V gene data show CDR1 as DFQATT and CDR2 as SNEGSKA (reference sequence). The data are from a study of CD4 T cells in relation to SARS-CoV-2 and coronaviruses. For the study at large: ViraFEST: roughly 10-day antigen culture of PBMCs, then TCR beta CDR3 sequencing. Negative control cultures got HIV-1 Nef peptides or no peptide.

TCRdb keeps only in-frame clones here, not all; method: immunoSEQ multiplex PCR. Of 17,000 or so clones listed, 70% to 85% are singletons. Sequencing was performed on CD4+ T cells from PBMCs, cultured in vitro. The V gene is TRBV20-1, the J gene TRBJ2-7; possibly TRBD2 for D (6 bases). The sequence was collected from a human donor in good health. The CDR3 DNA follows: TGCAGTGCTAGTACGGGAGTATATGAGCAGTACTTC. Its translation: CSASTGVYEQYF.